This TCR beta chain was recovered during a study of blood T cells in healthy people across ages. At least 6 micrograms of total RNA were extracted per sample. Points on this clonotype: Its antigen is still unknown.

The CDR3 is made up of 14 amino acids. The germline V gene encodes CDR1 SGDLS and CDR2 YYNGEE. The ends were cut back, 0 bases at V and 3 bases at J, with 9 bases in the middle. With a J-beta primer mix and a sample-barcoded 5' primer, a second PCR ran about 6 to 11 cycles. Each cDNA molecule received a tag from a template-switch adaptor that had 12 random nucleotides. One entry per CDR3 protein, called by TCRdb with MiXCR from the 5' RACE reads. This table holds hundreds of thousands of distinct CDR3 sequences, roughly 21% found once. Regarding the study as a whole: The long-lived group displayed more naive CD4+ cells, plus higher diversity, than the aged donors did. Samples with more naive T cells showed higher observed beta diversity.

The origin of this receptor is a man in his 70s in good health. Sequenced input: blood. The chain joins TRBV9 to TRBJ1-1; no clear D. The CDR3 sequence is CASSVVGRDTEAFF. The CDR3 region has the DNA TGTGCCAGCAGCGTAGTTGGACGGGACACTGAAGCTTTCTTT. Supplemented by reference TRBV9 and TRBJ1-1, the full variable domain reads DSGVTQTPKHLITATGQRVTLRCSPRSGDLSVYWYQQSLDQGLQFLIQYYNGEERAKGNILERFSAQQFPDLHSELNLSSLELGDSALYFCASSVVGRDTEAFFGQGTRLTVV.